This TCR beta chain was recorded in a study of cytomegalovirus exposure and HLA in healthy donors. The PCR was carried out with 60 Vbeta primers and 13 Jbeta primers. TCRdb's copy holds only in-frame clones and misses some; the assay was immunoSEQ multiplex PCR. This table has some 130,000 clones, 60% to 75% appearing once. Notes on this clone: Its antigen is currently unknown.

Findings and limits, study-wide: In a later analysis, a genetic analysis reported fewer productive-TCR N-insertions in an Asian-associated ancestry cluster than the cohort average. In a later analysis, V- and J-gene trimming of beta chains associated with a DCLRE1C missense variant, replicated independently.

The sequence came from a human donor in good health. The sequenced sample consisted of PBMCs.

CDR3 in amino acids: CASTLTGSTYNEQFF. CDR3 DNA: TGTGCCAGCACCCTTACCGGGAGTACCTACAATGAGCAGTTCTTC. The chain has TRBV7-8 and TRBJ2-1, with D possibly being TRBD2 (6 bases). The V gene's germline CDR1 is SGHVS and CDR2 FQNEAQ. The ends were cut back, 7 bases at V and 2 bases at J, with 15 bases in the middle. The CDR3 is 15 amino acids. Filled out from reference TRBV7-8 and TRBJ2-1, the complete variable domain reads GAGVSQSPRYKVAKRGQDVALRCDPISGHVSLFWYQQALGQGPEFLTYFQNEAQLDKSGLPSDRFFAERPEGSVSTLKIQRTQQEDSAVYLCASTLTGSTYNEQFFGPGTRLTVL.